The 28 T cell receptor beta chains below come from one sample, sequenced in a study of Graves' ophthalmopathy and Graves' hyperthyroidism. For repertoire sequencing, the TCR beta CDR3 regions were amplified from RNA transcripts. HTBI primers were employed in first-round RT-PCR, then a second-round multiplex PCR followed. In TCRdb, the multiplex PCR reads were re-called with MiXCR into one record per CDR3 protein. The table shows hundreds of thousands of distinct CDR3 sequences, with 22% occurring only once. Sequencing input: peripheral blood. All receptors derive from a woman under 30 with stable Graves' hyperthyroidism. Some clones in this sample may be carry-over from other donors' samples.

CDR3 coding DNA: TGTGCCAGCAGTTTTTGGACTGGGGCCAACGTCCTGACTTTC. It encodes CASSFWTGANVLTF. The chain has TRBV6-2 or TRBV6-3 and TRBJ2-6; D unclear. The CDR3 extends over 14 amino acids. The V and J ends lost 4 bases and 2 bases respectively, with 6 bases between them. CDR1 MNHEY and CDR2 SVGEGT come from the germline V gene.

This clonotype was observed at least ten times. The CDR3 DNA reads TGTGCCAGTAGTATAGGGGGGACCGTCCAAGAGACCCAGTACTTC. This gives the protein CASSIGGTVQETQYF. The J gene is TRBJ2-5, the V gene TRBV19; D may be TRBD1 or TRBD2 (5 bases each). The V end was cut by 1 base, the J end by 1 base, with 10 bases between. CDR3 size: 15 residues. Germline V gene lookup returns CDR1 LNHDA and CDR2 SQIVND (reference sequence).

This clonotype was seen repeatedly, ten times or more. J is TRBJ2-7 and V is TRBV20-1; D is unresolved. Trimming removed 5 bases at V and 6 bases at J, with 14 bases between. This CDR3 has 12 amino acids. CDR1 is DFQATT, CDR2 SNEGSKA, per germline (reference sequence). CDR3 residues: CSADKITSEQYF. Written as DNA, the CDR3 is TGCAGTGCTGATAAGATTACGAGCGAGCAGTACTTC.

CDR3 in amino acids: CASSHPGTGAGETQYF. The CDR3 DNA reads TGCGCCAGCAGCCACCCCGGGACAGGGGCAGGAGAGACCCAGTACTTC. The rearrangement joins TRBV4-1 to TRBJ2-5; 10 bases fit TRBD1. The germline V gene encodes CDR1 MGHRA and CDR2 YSYEKL. V dropped 3 bases and J dropped 4; count of bases not matched to a gene: 8. The CDR3 loop spans 16 amino acids.

This chain connects TRBV18 to TRBJ2-7; D unresolved. CDR3 size: 14 residues. The ends were cut back, 6 bases at V and 5 bases at J, with 17 bases in the middle. Germline values: CDR1 KGHSH, CDR2 LQKENI. The CDR3 DNA sequence: TGTGCCAGCTCCCTTGAAATGGCGGACCACGAGCAGTACTTC. It translates to CASSLEMADHEQYF.

This clonotype came up many times. The rearrangement uses TRBV6-1 and TRBJ2-5; no clear D gene. The CDR3 is 11 amino acids. V was clipped by 7 bases and J by 5 bases, with 8 bases between them. Germline assignment: CDR1 MNHNS and CDR2 SASEGT. CDR3 amino acids: CASTLPETQYF. Here the CDR3 DNA reads TGTGCCAGCACCCTGCCGGAGACCCAGTACTTC.

The V call is TRBV7-8, the J call TRBJ1-6; no clear D. This CDR3 is built from 15 residues. The germline gives CDR1 SGHVS, CDR2 FQNEAQ. Trimming stripped 3 bases from V and 5 bases from J, with 11 bases between. The CDR3 DNA reads as TGTGCCAGCAGCTTCCGGGAGCAGGATAATTCACCCCTCCACTTT. Translation gives CASSFREQDNSPLHF.

The chain combines TRBV15 with TRBJ1-5, with D hard to call. CDR1 LNHNV and CDR2 YYDKDF come from the germline V gene (reference sequence). V lost 5 bases, J lost 5 bases, and 13 bases lay in between. The CDR3 runs 14 residues. CDR3 region: CATSGGLIHQPQHF. For the CDR3, the DNA is TGTGCCACCAGCGGCGGTTTGATCCATCAGCCCCAGCATTTT.

This clonotype was counted at least ten times. The genes are TRBV20-1 and TRBJ2-7; TRBD1 aligns across 7 bases. Germline assignment: CDR1 DFQATT and CDR2 SNEGSKA (reference sequence). This CDR3 is 14 amino acids long. V lost 0 bases and J lost 2; bases outside the gene matches: 4. The CDR3 nucleotides read TGCAGTGCTAGAGAACGACAGGGAGCCTACGAGCAGTACTTC. This encodes CSARERQGAYEQYF.

This clonotype was counted ten times or more. The rearrangement links TRBV5-6 to TRBJ2-7; possible D gene TRBD1, 6 bases. Germline V gene lookup returns CDR1 SGHDT and CDR2 YYEEEE. The CDR3 totals 12 residues. V lost 4 bases and J lost 7, with 12 bases in between. CDR3 nucleotide sequence: TGTGCCAGCAGCCGACCAGGGGTTGAGCAGTACTTC. Its translation: CASSRPGVEQYF.

In its sample, this clonotype was seen many times. The chain has TRBV6-2 or TRBV6-3 and TRBJ2-7, with TRBD1 matching 7 bases. CDR1 and CDR2 from the germline V gene are MNHEY and SVGEGT. This CDR3 is 12 amino acids long. The junction had 3 bases not matched to a gene; V was cut back by 8 bases and J by 2 bases. The CDR3 nucleotides are TGTGCCAGCGGGGACAGCCCCTACGAGCAGTACTTC. It codes for CASGDSPYEQYF.

This clonotype was picked up many times. V is TRBV5-1 and J is TRBJ2-7; 7 bases fit TRBD2. This CDR3 region has 13 residues. The junction had 3 bases not matched to a gene; V was cut back by 6 bases and J by 0 bases. From germline, CDR1 is SGHRS and CDR2 YFSETQ. CDR3 nucleotides: TGCGCCAGCAAAGGGGACTACTCCTACGAGCAGTACTTC. This sequence encodes CASKGDYSYEQYF.

V is TRBV9 and J is TRBJ1-6; unclear D gene. This CDR3 is built from 14 residues. The germline CDR1 and CDR2 sequences are SGDLS and YYNGEE. V dropped 8 bases and J dropped 8 bases, with 17 bases sitting between them. The CDR3 nucleotides read TGTGCCAGTAGTTCTCGGGTAGGCTATTCACCCCTCCACTTT. This codes for CASSSRVGYSPLHF.

The chain employs TRBV20-1 and TRBJ1-2; a weak D match, TRBD1 (6 bases). The germline V and J ends were trimmed by 3 bases and 6 bases, with 17 bases remaining between them. Germline loops: CDR1 DFQATT, CDR2 SNEGSKA (reference sequence). This CDR3 comprises 14 residues. CDR3: CSASGSLGADGYTF. DNA for the CDR3: TGCAGTGCTAGTGGGAGTCTGGGGGCGGATGGCTACACCTTC.

This chain joins TRBV28 and TRBJ2-7; perhaps TRBD2 as D (6 bases). CDR1 MDHEN and CDR2 SYDVKM come from the germline V gene. V was pared by 3 bases and J by 0 bases, with 15 bases between. The CDR3 extends over 16 amino acids. As DNA, the CDR3 is TGTGCCAGCAGTTTCCTCGGGGCGGGAAGCTCCTACGAGCAGTACTTC. It specifies CASSFLGAGSSYEQYF.

This clonotype occurred a few times. The chain joins TRBV20-1 to TRBJ1-1, with no clear D. The V gene lost 3 bases and the J gene lost 6 bases, with 11 bases spanning the gap. The germline V gene has CDR1 DFQATT and CDR2 SNEGSKA (reference sequence). This CDR3 comprises 12 residues. DNA of the CDR3: TGCAGTGCTAGCCACCCCAGCTCTGAAGCTTTCTTT. As protein: CSASHPSSEAFF.

This clonotype was counted between two and nine times. The rearrangement uses TRBV3-1 and TRBJ2-5, with unresolved D. This CDR3 comprises 14 residues. V shed 4 bases and J shed 4 bases, with 13 bases lying between them. Germline lookup yields CDR1 LGHDT and CDR2 YNNKEL (reference sequence). In DNA form, the CDR3 reads TGTGCCAGCAGCCCCCCCGGGCGCCCAGAGACCCAGTACTTC. It encodes CASSPPGRPETQYF.

At least ten counts were recorded for this clonotype. CDR3 sequence reads: CASSDLLRGAYEQYF. CDR3 nucleotides: TGTGCCAGCAGTGACCTCTTGAGGGGTGCCTACGAGCAGTACTTC. The rearrangement links TRBV25-1 to TRBJ2-7, with D tentatively TRBD1 or TRBD2 (5 bases each). The CDR3 is made up of 15 amino acids. V was shortened by 3 bases and J by 2 bases, with 14 bases between the two germline ends. CDR1 and CDR2 (germline): MGHDK, SYGVNS.

There are many counts of this clonotype. V usage is TRBV12-3 or TRBV12-4 and J usage is TRBJ1-3; no clear D. V was trimmed by 8 bases and J by 4 bases, leaving 9 bases between them. The CDR3 runs to 12 residues. CDR3: CASDLGGNTIYF. CDR3 sequence (DNA): TGTGCCAGCGATTTGGGGGGAAACACCATATATTTT.

This clonotype has ten or more counts. The chain employs TRBV5-1 and TRBJ2-5; the D gene is possibly TRBD2 (6 bases). This CDR3 spans 19 amino acids. Trimming pared 1 base from V and 2 bases from J, leaving 24 bases between. Germline loops: CDR1 SGHRS, CDR2 YFSETQ. The CDR3 DNA sequence: TGCGCCAGCAGCTTGTCGGGACTCCCCTTCGGATCGGTGCAAGAGACCCAGTACTTC. It is translated as CASSLSGLPFGSVQETQYF.

This clonotype has just a few counts. In nucleotides, the CDR3 is TGTGCCAGCAGCTCCCGAGCGAGGGTCTCCGGGGAGCTGTTTTTT. Translating gives CASSSRARVSGELFF. The gene calls are TRBV25-1 and TRBJ2-2; tentatively, D is TRBD2 (5 bases). Germline CDR1 and CDR2: MGHDK and SYGVNS. V shed 6 bases and J shed 6 bases, with 17 bases lying between them. The CDR3 runs 15 residues.

This clonotype was seen only a few times. J is TRBJ1-5 and V is TRBV11-2; unclear D gene. CDR1 and CDR2 from the germline V gene are SGHAT and FQNNGV. Trimming stripped 2 bases from V and 9 bases from J, with 8 bases between. There are 12 residues in the CDR3. CDR3 sequence: CASSLIEGPQHF. The CDR3 DNA reads TGTGCCAGCAGCTTAATCGAGGGGCCCCAGCATTTT.

This chain joins TRBV4-1 and TRBJ1-6; no reliable D call. Per the germline V gene, CDR1 is MGHRA and CDR2 is YSYEKL. The CDR3 loop spans 13 amino acids. The V end was cut by 0 bases, the J end by 9 bases, with 6 bases between. This CDR3 reads CASSQDWGSPLHF. The CDR3, as DNA: TGCGCCAGCAGCCAAGATTGGGGTTCACCCCTCCACTTT.

This clonotype appeared a few times. The chain links TRBV20-1 to TRBJ2-3; the match to TRBD2 covers 11 bases. This CDR3 is 15 amino acids long. CDR1 is DFQATT, CDR2 SNEGSKA, per germline (reference sequence). V lost 3 bases to trimming and J lost 5 bases; unmatched junction nucleotides: 7. CDR3 sequence reads: CSARSGTSGQDTQYF. In nucleotides, the CDR3 is TGCAGTGCTAGGTCCGGGACTAGCGGTCAAGATACGCAGTATTTT.

This clonotype was counted ten times or more. This chain joins TRBV15 and TRBJ2-7; no clear D gene. This CDR3 spans 16 amino acids. Germline V lookup: CDR1 LNHNV, CDR2 YYDKDF (reference sequence). The V end lost 3 bases, the J end lost 3 bases, and 18 bases lay between the germline ends. CDR3 residues: CATSSNEGYNLYEQYF. The CDR3 DNA sequence: TGTGCCACCAGCAGCAATGAAGGTTACAACCTCTACGAGCAGTACTTC.

This clonotype showed up many times. The chain recombines TRBV5-5 with TRBJ1-5; D not certain. There are 13 residues in the CDR3. V shed 4 bases and J shed 3 bases, with 8 bases lying between them. The germline V gene has CDR1 SGHKS and CDR2 YYEKEE (reference sequence). CDR3 in amino acids: CASSRNFNQPQHF. CDR3 sequence (DNA): TGTGCCAGCAGCAGGAACTTCAATCAGCCCCAGCATTTT. Variable domain in full (rest from reference TRBV5-5 and TRBJ1-5): DAGVTQSPTHLIKTRGQQVTLRCSPISGHKSVSWYQQVLGQGPQFIFQYYEKEERGRGNFPDRFSARQFPNYSSELNVNALLLGDSALYLCASSRNFNQPQHFGDGTRLSIL.

This clonotype has at least ten counts. In DNA form, the CDR3 reads TGCAGTGCGCGGACAGGGGTTGGCACTGAAGCTTTCTTT. It codes for CSARTGVGTEAFF. This chain connects TRBV20-1 to TRBJ1-1; 9 positions match TRBD1. V gave up 6 bases and J gave up 4 bases; unmatched junction bases: 6. CDR1 is DFQATT and CDR2 is SNEGSKA in the germline V gene (reference sequence). The CDR3 consists of 13 residues.

The rearrangement links TRBV11-2 to TRBJ2-5; 10 positions match TRBD2. Germline loops: CDR1 SGHAT, CDR2 FQNNGV. This CDR3 region has 14 residues. With 2 bases clipped from V and 7 bases from J, the junction kept 4 bases outside the gene matches. The CDR3 region is CASSLTSGDVTQYF. The CDR3 DNA reads as TGTGCCAGCAGCTTAACTAGCGGGGATGTGACCCAGTACTTC.